The next 10 T cell receptor beta chains were all read from a single sample in a study of identifying expanded T cells in peripheral blood (dated by TCRdb to about 2019). The library was made by the immunoSEQ multiplex PCR assay. TCRdb limited this immuneACCESS table to in-frame rearrangements with V and J called. A share of clones is missing; checked studies link under half to unresolved V genes, and the rest is unexplained. The table for this sample lists about 90,000 clones; around 90% of them were counted only once. 5.5% to 6% of the sample is in the top ten clones. Specimen: blood. The receptor source for this set is a person aged 18 to 75 in good health.

V usage is TRBV13 and J usage is TRBJ1-1, with TRBD1 matching over 7 bases. Per germline, CDR1 PRHDT and CDR2 FYEKMQ (reference sequence). The CDR3 sequence is 14 residues long. V dropped 4 bases and J dropped 5; count of bases not matched to a gene: 7. The CDR3 reads CASSYQTGKTEAFF. CDR3 coding DNA: TGTGCCAGCAGCTACCAGACAGGGAAAACTGAAGCTTTCTTT. The whole variable domain, remainder taken from reference TRBV13 and TRBJ1-1, is AAGVIQSPRHLIKEKRETATLKCYPIPRHDTVYWYQQGPGQDPQFLISFYEKMQSDKGSIPDRFSAQQFSDYHSELNMSSLELGDSALYFCASSYQTGKTEAFFGQGTRLTVV.

This clone was observed a handful of times. The chain is built from TRBV10-3 and TRBJ2-7; no definite D call. The CDR3 is 11 amino acids. Germline CDR1 and CDR2: ENHRY and SYGVKD. The V end lost 6 bases, the J end lost 1 base, and 4 bases lay between the germline ends. Here the CDR3 DNA reads TGTGCCATCAGGGGGTCCTACGAGCAGTACTTC. Translating it yields CAIRGSYEQYF.

The chain carries TRBV27 and TRBJ2-3; D call uncertain. CDR1 is MNHEY, CDR2 SMNVEV, per germline (reference sequence). Trimming removed 5 bases from V and 0 bases from J, with 15 bases in between. The CDR3 extends over 16 amino acids. Written as DNA, the CDR3 is TGTGCCAGCAGTAGGAAGGGCGGAGCGAGCACAGATACGCAGTATTTT. Protein product: CASSRKGGASTDTQYF.

This clone has just a few counts. The gene calls are TRBV9 and TRBJ1-2, with TRBD1 matching 8 bases. The CDR3 spans 15 residues. After removal of 2 bases from V and 8 bases from J, the junction contained 11 bases not matched to a gene. CDR1 is SGDLS and CDR2 is YYNGEE in the germline V gene. This CDR3 is CASSVGQGWSEGYTF. The CDR3 DNA reads as TGTGCCAGCAGCGTTGGACAGGGATGGAGTGAAGGCTACACCTTC.

This rearrangement joins TRBV29-1 to TRBJ2-5; D possibly corresponds to TRBD2 (5 bases). The CDR3 is made up of 13 amino acids. CDR1 and CDR2 from the germline V gene are SQVTM and ANQGSEA. Trimming removed 1 base from V and 3 bases from J, with 9 bases in between. The CDR3 sequence is CSVEGRAKETQYF. The CDR3 DNA sequence: TGCAGCGTTGAAGGGCGGGCGAAAGAGACCCAGTACTTC. Using reference TRBV29-1 and TRBJ2-5 for the parts outside the CDR3, the full variable domain is SAVISQKPSRDICQRGTSLTIQCQVDSQVTMMFWYRQQPGQSLTLIATANQGSEATYESGFVIDKFPISRPNLTFSTLTVSNMSPEDSSIYLCSVEGRAKETQYFGPGTRLLVL.

The V and J genes are TRBV10-3 and TRBJ2-1; no firm D call. The CDR3 sequence is 12 residues long. Germline V gene lookup returns CDR1 ENHRY and CDR2 SYGVKD. Trimming left V 9 bases short and J 9 bases short, with 15 bases between. CDR3 coding DNA: TGTGCCATGACCACCGCACCGGGTGAGCAGTTCTTC. Its protein is CAMTTAPGEQFF.

V is TRBV30 and J is TRBJ2-1; either TRBD1 or TRBD2 may supply D (6 bases each). Germline assignment: CDR1 GTSNPN and CDR2 SVGIG (reference sequence). Trimming took 2 bases from V and 6 from J, leaving 14 bases between them. The CDR3 has 14 residues. As DNA, the CDR3 is TGTGCCTGGAGTCCGTCACCGGGGGCCAATGAGCAGTTCTTC. Its protein product is CAWSPSPGANEQFF.

This clone was seen only a few times. The CDR3 is CASSYSGVGYGYTF. CDR3 bases: TGTGCCAGCAGCTATTCCGGGGTGGGCTATGGCTACACCTTC. The chain combines TRBV6-7 with TRBJ1-2; D is uncertain. TRBV6-7 counts as an open reading frame of uncertain function. V shed 6 bases and J shed 4 bases, with 15 bases lying between them. This CDR3 has 14 amino acids.

This CDR3 is CASSLTAGKYNEQFF. CDR3 DNA: TGTGCCAGCAGCTTAACGGCGGGGAAGTACAATGAGCAGTTCTTC. The chain employs TRBV7-3 and TRBJ2-1; TRBD2 is a possible D gene (6 bases). The CDR3 sequence is 15 residues long. Germline loops: CDR1 SGHTA, CDR2 FQGTGA. V lost 0 bases and J lost 4, with 10 bases in between. The full variable domain, rest sourced from reference TRBV7-3 and TRBJ2-1, is GAGVSQTPSNKVTEKGKYVELRCDPISGHTALYWYRQSLGQGPEFLIYFQGTGAADDSGLPNDRFFAVRPEGSVSTLKIQRTERGDSAVYLCASSLTAGKYNEQFFGPGTRLTVL.

The V and J genes are TRBV11-3 and TRBJ2-3; 8 nucleotides agree with TRBD2. Looked up from germline, CDR1 is SGHNT and CDR2 is YENEEA. The CDR3 totals 17 residues. V lost 0 bases, J lost 4 bases, and 9 bases stayed unmatched. The CDR3 coding sequence is TGTGCCAGCAGCTTAGAGGGCGGGAGGCGGTGGGCAGATACGCAGTATTTT. Translating it yields CASSLEGGRRWADTQYF.